The clone carrying this T cell receptor (beta chain) was seen a handful of times. Its specificity is unknown. The isolated RNA, all of it, was reverse transcribed, so expressed TCRB transcripts were what got sequenced. Using immunoSEQ multiplex PCR, the repertoire was profiled, and TCRdb retains in-frame clones only, with some absent. The data contain 600,000 or so clones, around 11% of them singletons. This specimen belongs to a study of beta chain features in type 1 diabetes. CDR3 length: 12 amino acids. The ends were cut back, 0 bases at V and 8 bases at J, with 8 bases in the middle. Germline CDR1 SGHDT, CDR2 YYEEEE. Study findings and constraints: Shortening that was moderate but significant affected the TCRB CDR3s of Type 1 diabetes patients in all four CD4+ subsets. Patients' naive, central memory and Treg TCRB repertoires seemed closer to one another than those of healthy donors.

The sequence derives from a man under 40 with type 1 diabetes. Sequenced: naive CD4+ T cells from blood. The J gene is TRBJ1-2, the V gene TRBV5-6; D not certain. CDR3 protein: CASSLGRSGYTF. The DNA for the CDR3 is TGTGCCAGCAGCTTGGGCAGGTCCGGCTACACCTTC.